A single sample is the source of the 14 T cell receptor beta chains below, sequenced in a study of blood T cell repertoires in COVID-19. This table comes from immunoSEQ multiplex PCR, and its TCRdb copy is limited to in-frame clones, with some not included. The data show about 220,000 clones, approximately 84% seen once. The source material was PBMCs or T cells enriched from blood (not recorded which). These TCRs come from a man in his forties or fifties who had recovered from COVID-19.

V gene TRBV6-1 combines with J gene TRBJ1-2, with D possibly matching TRBD1 (5 bases). This CDR3 spans 15 amino acids. CDR1 and CDR2 (germline): MNHNS, SASEGT. Trimming took off 0 bases at V and 3 bases at J, with 11 bases between the two ends. CDR3 sequence reads: CASSEALRADYGYTF. The CDR3 DNA follows: TGTGCCAGCAGTGAAGCCCTCAGGGCGGACTATGGCTACACCTTC.

This sequence joins TRBV28 and TRBJ1-2, with 7 bases fitting TRBD1. With V trimmed by 6 bases and J by 4 bases, 5 bases remained unmatched. This CDR3 is 13 amino acids long. The germline CDR1 and CDR2 sequences are MDHEN and SYDVKM. The CDR3 protein is CASRSDRAYGYTF. Here the CDR3 DNA reads TGTGCCAGCAGGTCCGACAGGGCCTATGGCTACACCTTC.

The rearrangement links TRBV2 to TRBJ2-5; D is uncertain. Germline lookup yields CDR1 SNHLY and CDR2 FYNNEI. The CDR3 runs to 10 residues. The V gene lost 10 bases and the J gene lost 6 bases, with 9 bases spanning the gap. The CDR3 DNA reads as TGTGCCATCCAAGAGAAGACCCAGTACTTC. Amino acids: CAIQEKTQYF.

The chain combines TRBV27 with TRBJ2-7, with 7 bases matching TRBD1. Germline V lookup: CDR1 MNHEY, CDR2 SMNVEV (reference sequence). J gave up 1 base and V 5 bases, and 8 bases lay outside the gene matches. CDR3 length: 15 residues. CDR3 sequence (DNA): TGTGCCAGCAGTCGTTTGGCAGGGGGTTCCTACGAGCAGTACTTC. This translates into CASSRLAGGSYEQYF.

This clone has more than one count but fewer than ten. The V and J genes are TRBV7-9 and TRBJ1-2; TRBD1 is a possible D gene (6 bases). CDR1 SEHNR and CDR2 FQNEAQ come from the germline V gene (reference sequence). Deletions cut 1 base from V and 8 bases from J, with 11 bases between. The CDR3 runs to 13 residues. The CDR3, as DNA: TGTGCCAGCAGCTTAGAGGCAGGGGTAGGCTACACCTTC. Its translation is CASSLEAGVGYTF.

The chain couples TRBV9 to TRBJ2-4; possible D gene TRBD1, 6 bases. Germline CDR1 and CDR2: SGDLS and YYNGEE. Trimming cost V 0 bases and J 6 bases, with 10 bases left between them. The CDR3 length is 14 residues. The CDR3 coding sequence is TGTGCCAGCAGCGTAGACAGGGTAGGAAACATTCAGTACTTC. Protein sequence: CASSVDRVGNIQYF.

The table lists this clone with a few counts. The CDR3 nucleotides read TGTGCCATCAGTAACGGGGGAAACAATGAGCAGTTCTTC. It yields the protein CAISNGGNNEQFF. This chain links TRBV10-3 with TRBJ2-1; a possible D gene is TRBD2 (6 bases). The CDR3 is 13 residues long. CDR1 ENHRY and CDR2 SYGVKD come from the germline V gene. The V and J ends lost 5 bases and 5 bases respectively, with 10 bases between them.

This clone was seen ten or more times. Other nucleotide sequences from this sample produce the same CDR3. CDR3 coding DNA: TGTGCCAGCAGCTTAGCACTAGCGGGGTCCTACAATGAGCAGTTCTTC. Protein: CASSLALAGSYNEQFF. The V call is TRBV7-9, the J call TRBJ2-1; 10 bases are shared with TRBD2. The CDR3 has 16 amino acids. Germline V gene sequence: CDR1 SEHNR, CDR2 FQNEAQ (reference sequence). The J segment lost 1 base and the V segment lost 0 bases, leaving 0 bases of the junction unmatched.

The chain employs TRBV28 and TRBJ1-2; perhaps TRBD1 as D (6 bases). This CDR3 has 14 amino acids. Germline CDR1 reads MDHEN; CDR2 reads SYDVKM. V lost 6 bases to trimming and J lost 1 base, with 12 bases between them. The chain's CDR3 is CASRQDRFNYGYTF. DNA for the CDR3: TGTGCCAGCAGACAAGACAGGTTTAACTATGGCTACACCTTC.

This chain links TRBV7-2 with TRBJ1-1; tentative D call: TRBD1 (6 bases). V dropped 7 bases and J dropped 5 bases, with 20 bases sitting between them. The CDR3 spans 15 residues. In germline, CDR1 is SGHTA, CDR2 FQGNSA. For the CDR3, the DNA is TGTGCCAGCAACCAAAAGATAGGGGGATGGACTGAAGCTTTCTTT. Its translation: CASNQKIGGWTEAFF. The complete variable domain, with remaining parts taken from reference TRBV7-2 and TRBJ1-1, reads GAGVSQSPSNKVTEKGKDVELRCDPISGHTALYWYRQSLGQGLEFLIYFQGNSAPDKSGLPSDRFSAERTGGSVSTLTIQRTQQEDSAVYLCASNQKIGGWTEAFFGQGTRLTVV.

CDR3 nucleotide sequence: TGTGCCAGCAGACCTTATGAGAGTAGCGGGGGCCCTCGGACCGAGTACAATGAGCAGTTCTTC. Its translation is CASRPYESSGGPRTEYNEQFF. This chain connects TRBV28 to TRBJ2-1; TRBD2 matches 9 bases. J was trimmed by 4 bases and V by 6 bases; bases with no gene match: 25. Germline V gene lookup returns CDR1 MDHEN and CDR2 SYDVKM. There are 21 residues in the CDR3.

The J gene is TRBJ2-1, the V gene TRBV2; D may be TRBD2 (5 bases). This CDR3 region has 14 residues. V was shortened by 7 bases and J by 0 bases, with 10 bases between the two germline ends. Looked up from germline, CDR1 is SNHLY and CDR2 is FYNNEI. CDR3 sequence: CASTSEGSYNEQFF. The CDR3 DNA is TGTGCCAGCACCTCTGAGGGCTCCTACAATGAGCAGTTCTTC.

The CDR3 region is CATSDFKNTEAFF. The DNA of the CDR3 is TGTGCCACCAGTGATTTTAAGAACACTGAAGCTTTCTTT. The gene calls are TRBV24-1 and TRBJ1-1; D is ambiguous. This CDR3 is 13 amino acids long. Germline CDR1 KGHDR, CDR2 SFDVKD. The germline V and J ends were trimmed by 1 base and 1 base, with 3 bases remaining between them.

The CDR3 coding sequence is TGTGCCAGCAGTTACAGGGGAGAGCAGTACTTC. As protein: CASSYRGEQYF. The chain has TRBV6-2 or TRBV6-3 and TRBJ2-7, with D possibly matching TRBD1 (5 bases). Between the trimmed V and J ends, which lost 2 bases and 7 bases, there was a span of 6 bases. Germline CDR1 is MNHEY and CDR2 is SVGEGT. The CDR3 runs to 11 residues.